The 17 T cell receptor beta chains below come from one sample, sequenced in a study of shared T cell receptors in the human thymus. Sequencing was performed with immunoSEQ multiplex PCR; in TCRdb, only in-frame clones are kept and a portion is missing. The data contain 500,000 to 750,000 clones, around 89% of them singletons. These records were also assigned to another study, of human thymus T cells.

The sequenced sample consisted of thymocytes. The source is a boy under two years old with a congenital heart defect.

This sequence joins TRBV27 and TRBJ1-2; 9 bases are a match to TRBD1. CDR3 length: 15 amino acids. The trim removed 3 bases at V and 7 bases at J, leaving 9 bases unmatched. The germline gives CDR1 MNHEY, CDR2 SMNVEV (reference sequence). The CDR3 bases are TGTGCCAGCAGTTTCTTCTGGACAGGGGAATCTGGCTACACCTTC. This sequence encodes CASSFFWTGESGYTF.

Note on this clone: The sample has other DNA sequences that encode this CDR3 too. The chain recombines TRBV19 with TRBJ1-2, with 7 bases aligning to TRBD1. This CDR3 region has 18 residues. CDR1 LNHDA and CDR2 SQIVND come from the germline V gene (reference sequence). V gave up 4 bases and J gave up 0 bases; unmatched junction bases: 14. This CDR3 is CASSTDNLTGSSNYGYTF. Written as DNA, the CDR3 is TGTGCCAGTAGTACAGATAACCTGACAGGGTCTTCTAACTATGGCTACACCTTC.

This sequence joins TRBV21-1 and TRBJ2-7; the DNA was not compared with TRBD1, the D call given in the table. TRBV21-1 is assigned pseudogene status. This CDR3 has 15 amino acids. CDR3 residues: CASSPRDILNYEQYF. The CDR3 nucleotides are TGTGCCAGCAGTCCCCGGGACATCCTAAACTACGAGCAGTACTTC.

The V gene is TRBV7-9, the J gene TRBJ1-3; no definite D call. CDR1 SEHNR and CDR2 FQNEAQ come from the germline V gene (reference sequence). Trimming cost V 11 bases and J 2 bases, with 13 bases left between them. The length of the CDR3 is 13 residues. In DNA form, the CDR3 reads TGTGCCTGGTGGGCCATGGCTGGAAACACCATATATTTT. It translates to CAWWAMAGNTIYF.

The chain couples TRBV4-1 to TRBJ2-2, with 9 bases matching TRBD2. The CDR3 has 18 residues. V lost 4 bases to trimming and J lost 0 bases; unmatched junction nucleotides: 9. Germline CDR1 and CDR2: MGHRA and YSYEKL. The CDR3 coding sequence is TGCGCCAGCAGCCCGCTTGCCGGGACTAGCACGAACACCGGGGAGCTGTTTTTT. It codes for CASSPLAGTSTNTGELFF.

CDR3 DNA: TGTGCCTGGAGTTTCGGGTTCAGGACAGGCCGGACCAAAAACATTCAGTACTTC. Residues: CAWSFGFRTGRTKNIQYF. The chain uses TRBV30 and TRBJ2-4; 7 bases are shared with TRBD1. The trim removed 2 bases at V and 2 bases at J, leaving 15 bases unmatched. The CDR3 covers 18 residues. Germline V gene sequence: CDR1 GTSNPN, CDR2 SVGIG (reference sequence).

The chain employs TRBV7-9 and TRBJ1-2; D not resolved. V gave up 3 bases and J gave up 3 bases, with 11 bases separating them. Germline loops: CDR1 SEHNR, CDR2 FQNEAQ (reference sequence). This CDR3 has 14 amino acids. The CDR3 nucleotides read TGTGCCAGCAGCTTTCCCTACCCGGACTATGGCTACACCTTC. Translating it yields CASSFPYPDYGYTF. Filled out from reference TRBV7-9 and TRBJ1-2, the complete variable domain reads DTGVSQNPRHKITKRGQNVTFRCDPISEHNRLYWYRQTLGQGPEFLTYFQNEAQLEKSRLLSDRFSAERPKGSFSTLEIQRTEQGDSAMYLCASSFPYPDYGYTFGSGTRLTVV.

This clone was seen a few times. This chain uses TRBV7-2 with TRBJ1-2, with a tentative D call TRBD1 (6 bases). The germline V gene encodes CDR1 SGHTA and CDR2 FQGNSA. Trimming removed 5 bases at V and 5 bases at J, with 24 bases between. This CDR3 region has 17 residues. In DNA form, the CDR3 reads TGTGCCAGCAGCGCAAGGGAGGGGCAGGGGTTCGGGTATGGCTACACCTTC. Its protein product is CASSAREGQGFGYGYTF.

The V gene is TRBV27, the J gene TRBJ2-1, with D maybe TRBD2 (5 bases). The CDR3 has 16 residues. V was cut by 0 bases and J by 6 bases, with 15 bases left in between. The V gene's germline CDR1 is MNHEY and CDR2 SMNVEV (reference sequence). CDR3 region: CASSLSGGLVGNEQFF. In DNA, the CDR3 is TGTGCCAGCAGTTTATCGGGCGGGCTGGTAGGCAATGAGCAGTTCTTC.

The chain employs TRBV6-1 and TRBJ2-1; 7 bases are shared with TRBD1. The CDR3 is 13 residues long. Looked up from germline, CDR1 is MNHNS and CDR2 is SASEGT. The ends lost 7 bases at V and 8 bases at J; junction bases unmatched: 8. The CDR3 sequence is CASIINRGDEQFF. The CDR3 region has the DNA TGTGCCAGCATTATAAACAGGGGAGATGAGCAGTTCTTC.

This clone turned up a few times. CDR3 residues: CASSLSTSVSYEQYF. CDR3 bases: TGTGCCAGCAGCTTGTCAACTAGCGTCTCCTACGAGCAGTACTTC. V is TRBV5-4 and J is TRBJ2-7, with 7 bases fitting TRBD2. Germline V gene data show CDR1 as SGHNT and CDR2 as YYREEE (reference sequence). V was pared by 1 base and J by 0 bases, with 4 bases of the junction left unmatched. The CDR3 has 15 residues.

V usage is TRBV7-2 and J usage is TRBJ2-7; D may be TRBD2 (6 bases). Germline CDR1 reads SGHTA; CDR2 reads FQGNSA. The CDR3 runs to 14 residues. V was cut by 5 bases and J by 6 bases, with 17 bases left in between. Here the CDR3 reads CASSQTRELAEQYF. The CDR3 bases are TGTGCCAGCAGCCAGACTAGGGAGTTAGCCGAGCAGTACTTC.

This clone was seen a few times. In DNA, the CDR3 is TGTGCCAGCACCCACATGGGGGCCAACGTCCTGACTTTC. Its protein is CASTHMGANVLTF. The chain employs TRBV6-6 and TRBJ2-6, with unresolved D. The CDR3 is made up of 13 amino acids. The germline V gene has CDR1 MNHNY and CDR2 SVGAGI (reference sequence). V lost 7 bases and J lost 4, with 8 bases in between.

This rearrangement joins TRBV11-3 to TRBJ1-1, with TRBD1 matching over 10 bases. V was clipped by 3 bases and J by 5 bases; unmatched bases: 3. The germline V gene encodes CDR1 SGHNT and CDR2 YENEEA. The CDR3 loop spans 14 amino acids. The CDR3 DNA reads as TGTGCCAGCAGCTTCCGACAGGGGGCGACTGAAGCTTTCTTT. Protein sequence: CASSFRQGATEAFF.

This rearrangement joins TRBV19 to TRBJ2-7; TRBD2 matches 7 bases. Germline V gene data show CDR1 as LNHDA and CDR2 as SQIVND (reference sequence). The V gene end was trimmed by 4 bases and the J gene end by 6 bases; junction bases not matched to a gene: 6. This CDR3 has 13 residues. As DNA, the CDR3 is TGTGCCAGTAGTAGGGGGGGATTTGGCGAGCAGTACTTC. Its protein is CASSRGGFGEQYF.

The chain couples TRBV27 to TRBJ2-3; 8 positions agree with TRBD1. Germline loops: CDR1 MNHEY, CDR2 SMNVEV (reference sequence). The CDR3 spans 16 residues. The V segment lost 4 bases and the J segment 4 bases; nucleotides outside the gene matches: 10. CDR3 sequence (DNA): TGTGCCAGCAGTTCCCACATAAGACAGGGGCCAGATACGCAGTATTTT. Translating it yields CASSSHIRQGPDTQYF.

V gene TRBV15 combines with J gene TRBJ1-5; 7 nucleotides line up with TRBD1. In germline, CDR1 is LNHNV, CDR2 YYDKDF (reference sequence). This CDR3 has 16 residues. After removal of 3 bases from V and 1 base from J, the junction contained 6 bases not matched to a gene. Here the CDR3 DNA reads TGTGCCACCAGCAGCCGACAGGGACAAAGCAATCAGCCCCAGCATTTT. This translates into CATSSRQGQSNQPQHF.